The rows below give T cell receptor beta chains drawn from one sample of a study of cytomegalovirus exposure and HLA in healthy donors. The assay was immunoSEQ multiplex PCR, and TCRdb's table has in-frame clones only and misses some. Its clone listing holds under 60,000 clones. Sequenced sample: PBMCs. The source is a woman aged 25 to 39 in good health and CMV-seropositive. Each CDR3 is given with its conserved first and last residue. The D gene is left open where the match is weak.

d_call: TRBD1
j_call: TRBJ2-1
v_call: TRBV19
cdr3_aa: CASRAGTGATGEQFF
cdr3_nt: TGTGCCAGTAGGGCCGGGACAGGCGCAACGGGTGAGCAGTTCTTC

d_call: NA
j_call: TRBJ2-1
v_call: TRBV5-1
cdr3_aa: CASSERTTYNEQFF
cdr3_nt: TGCGCCAGCAGCGAGCGGACTACTTACAATGAGCAGTTCTTC

d_call: NA
j_call: TRBJ2-3
v_call: TRBV6-6
cdr3_aa: CASSYGREDTQYF
cdr3_nt: TGTGCCAGCAGTTACGGCCGGGAAGATACGCAGTATTTT

d_call: NA
j_call: TRBJ2-5
v_call: TRBV5-1
cdr3_aa: CASSYWTEQETQYF
cdr3_nt: TGCGCCAGCAGCTACTGGACAGAGCAAGAGACCCAGTACTTC

d_call: NA
j_call: TRBJ1-2
v_call: TRBV7-9
cdr3_aa: CASSPDSNYGYTF
cdr3_nt: TGTGCCAGCAGCCCCGACAGCAACTATGGCTACACCTTC

d_call: TRBD1
j_call: TRBJ1-4
v_call: TRBV4-2
cdr3_aa: CASSQDRATGGHEKLFF
cdr3_nt: TGTGCCAGCAGCCAAGATCGGGCAACAGGGGGCCATGAAAAACTGTTTTTT

d_call: NA
j_call: TRBJ2-7
v_call: TRBV20-1
cdr3_aa: CSARSGHEQYF
cdr3_nt: TGCAGTGCTAGGTCTGGCCACGAGCAGTACTTC

d_call: NA
j_call: TRBJ2-1
v_call: TRBV5-1
cdr3_aa: CASSLGQFSYNEQFF
cdr3_nt: TGCGCCAGCAGCTTGGGCCAGTTCTCCTACAATGAGCAGTTCTTC

d_call: TRBD1
j_call: TRBJ1-1
v_call: TRBV10-3
cdr3_aa: CAITGTGTTEAFF
cdr3_nt: TGTGCCATCACGGGGACAGGGACCACTGAAGCTTTCTTT

d_call: TRBD1
j_call: TRBJ2-1
v_call: TRBV4-1
cdr3_aa: CASSHRTGSYNEQFF
cdr3_nt: TGCGCCAGCAGCCATCGGACAGGGTCCTACAATGAGCAGTTCTTC

d_call: TRBD2
j_call: TRBJ2-5
v_call: TRBV5-1
cdr3_aa: CASSPPLLAGGHQETQYF
cdr3_nt: TGCGCCAGCAGCCCACCCTTACTAGCGGGAGGGCACCAAGAGACCCAGTACTTC

d_call: NA
j_call: TRBJ1-2
v_call: TRBV5-1
cdr3_aa: CASSLGAAGYTF
cdr3_nt: TGCGCCAGCAGCTTAGGGGCAGCTGGCTACACCTTC

d_call: TRBD1
j_call: TRBJ2-7
v_call: TRBV13
cdr3_aa: CASSLRTGSSYEQYF
cdr3_nt: TGTGCCAGCAGCTTACGGACAGGTAGCTCCTACGAGCAGTACTTC

d_call: NA
j_call: TRBJ2-3
v_call: TRBV7-9
cdr3_aa: CASTNTDTQYF
cdr3_nt: TGTGCCAGCACCAACACAGATACGCAGTATTTT

d_call: NA
j_call: TRBJ2-5
v_call: TRBV30
cdr3_aa: CAWTSEGETQYF
cdr3_nt: TGTGCCTGGACTAGCGAGGGGGAGACCCAGTACTTC

d_call: NA
j_call: TRBJ2-5
v_call: TRBV6-6
cdr3_aa: CASSYPRGPREETQYF
cdr3_nt: TGTGCCAGCAGTTACCCGCGGGGGCCGAGGGAAGAGACCCAGTACTTC

d_call: TRBD1
j_call: TRBJ2-5
v_call: TRBV5-6
cdr3_aa: CASSLVSGGWETQYF
cdr3_nt: TGTGCCAGCAGCTTGGTCTCAGGGGGTTGGGAGACCCAGTACTTC

d_call: NA
j_call: TRBJ2-3
v_call: TRBV9
cdr3_aa: CASSVGGGLSTDTQYF
cdr3_nt: TGTGCCAGCAGCGTAGGTGGCGGGTTAAGCACAGATACGCAGTATTTT

d_call: TRBD1
j_call: TRBJ1-5
v_call: TRBV28
cdr3_aa: CASSEPGGWDQPQHF
cdr3_nt: TGTGCCAGCAGTGAACCAGGGGGCTGGGATCAGCCCCAGCATTTT

d_call: NA
j_call: TRBJ2-5
v_call: TRBV2
cdr3_aa: CASGLQETQYF
cdr3_nt: TGTGCCAGCGGGCTACAAGAGACCCAGTACTTC

d_call: NA
j_call: TRBJ1-2
v_call: TRBV6-5
cdr3_aa: CASTRTRDNYGYTF
cdr3_nt: TGTGCCAGCACTCGGACTCGCGACAACTATGGCTACACCTTC

d_call: TRBD1
j_call: TRBJ1-1
v_call: TRBV6-1
cdr3_aa: CASSESGGTEAFF
cdr3_nt: TGTGCCAGCAGTGAATCAGGGGGCACTGAAGCTTTCTTT

d_call: TRBD2
j_call: TRBJ2-7
v_call: TRBV6-1
cdr3_aa: CASSEGLAGVYEQYF
cdr3_nt: TGTGCCAGCAGTGAAGGACTAGCGGGAGTCTACGAGCAGTACTTC

d_call: TRBD2
j_call: TRBJ2-4
v_call: TRBV11-2
cdr3_aa: CASSRNRGGLAIAKNIQYF
cdr3_nt: TGTGCCAGCAGCCGCAACAGGGGGGGACTAGCGATAGCCAAAAACATTCAGTACTTC

d_call: NA
j_call: TRBJ2-3
v_call: TRBV6-1
cdr3_aa: CASSEWRRGDTQYF
cdr3_nt: TGTGCCAGCAGTGAATGGAGGCGGGGAGATACGCAGTATTTT

d_call: TRBD1
j_call: TRBJ2-5
v_call: TRBV5-6
cdr3_aa: CASSLGGTEYGETQYF
cdr3_nt: TGTGCCAGCAGCTTGGGGGGGACAGAATACGGAGAGACCCAGTACTTC

d_call: TRBD1
j_call: TRBJ2-4
v_call: TRBV19
cdr3_aa: CASSIGQGGQYF
cdr3_nt: TGTGCCAGTAGTATTGGACAGGGGGGTCAGTACTTC

d_call: NA
j_call: TRBJ1-2
v_call: TRBV5-1
cdr3_aa: CASSLDNRSYGYTF
cdr3_nt: TGCGCCAGCAGCTTAGACAACAGGAGCTATGGCTACACCTTC

d_call: TRBD2
j_call: TRBJ2-2
v_call: TRBV6-1
cdr3_aa: CASSEVIAGTGELFF
cdr3_nt: TGTGCCAGCAGTGAAGTAATAGCGGGGACCGGGGAGCTGTTTTTT

d_call: TRBD1
j_call: TRBJ1-2
v_call: TRBV5-1
cdr3_aa: CASSFETGNPYTF
cdr3_nt: TGCGCCAGCAGCTTCGAGACAGGGAACCCCTACACCTTC

d_call: NA
j_call: TRBJ2-5
v_call: TRBV15
cdr3_aa: CATSYDREVGETQYF
cdr3_nt: TGTGCCACCAGCTACGACAGGGAGGTGGGAGAGACCCAGTACTTC

d_call: NA
j_call: TRBJ2-7
v_call: TRBV12-5
cdr3_aa: CASGSDRGEQYF
cdr3_nt: TGTGCTAGTGGTTCGGATCGGGGGGAGCAGTACTTC

d_call: NA
j_call: TRBJ1-3
v_call: TRBV30
cdr3_aa: CAWKGQVSGNTIYF
cdr3_nt: TGTGCCTGGAAGGGGCAGGTCTCTGGAAACACCATATATTTT

d_call: NA
j_call: TRBJ1-2
v_call: TRBV6-1
cdr3_aa: CASSHDRTYGYTF
cdr3_nt: TGTGCCAGCAGCCATGACAGGACCTATGGCTACACCTTC

d_call: NA
j_call: TRBJ1-4
v_call: TRBV2
cdr3_aa: CASSSLMVRGKLFF
cdr3_nt: TGTGCCAGCAGTTCCCTCATGGTCCGCGGAAAACTGTTTTTT

d_call: TRBD1
j_call: TRBJ1-1
v_call: TRBV27
cdr3_aa: CASSEQGRTEAFF
cdr3_nt: TGTGCCAGCAGCGAACAGGGGAGGACTGAAGCTTTCTTT

d_call: TRBD2
j_call: TRBJ2-2
v_call: TRBV27
cdr3_aa: CASKVAGGFTGELFF
cdr3_nt: TGTGCCAGCAAAGTAGCGGGGGGATTCACCGGGGAGCTGTTTTTT

d_call: NA
j_call: TRBJ1-2
v_call: TRBV5-5
cdr3_aa: CASSLGSYGYTF
cdr3_nt: TGTGCCAGCAGCTTGGGTAGCTATGGCTACACCTTC

d_call: NA
j_call: TRBJ2-1
v_call: TRBV6-1
cdr3_aa: CASSEPGDDNEQFF
cdr3_nt: TGTGCCAGCAGTGAACCGGGAGACGACAATGAGCAGTTCTTC

d_call: TRBD2
j_call: TRBJ2-3
v_call: TRBV5-1
cdr3_aa: CASSPTISSGDLTDTQYF
cdr3_nt: TGCGCCAGCAGCCCGACCATCTCTAGCGGGGACCTCACAGATACGCAGTATTTT

d_call: NA
j_call: TRBJ1-2
v_call: TRBV5-1
cdr3_aa: CASSTGIHGYTF
cdr3_nt: TGCGCCAGCAGTACAGGGATCCATGGCTACACCTTC

d_call: TRBD2
j_call: TRBJ2-5
v_call: TRBV6-5
cdr3_aa: CASAASGPYQETQYF
cdr3_nt: TGTGCCAGCGCGGCTAGCGGGCCCTACCAAGAGACCCAGTACTTC

d_call: NA
j_call: TRBJ2-7
v_call: TRBV10-3
cdr3_aa: CAISPGSYEQYF
cdr3_nt: TGTGCCATCAGCCCAGGGTCCTACGAGCAGTACTTC

d_call: NA
j_call: TRBJ2-7
v_call: TRBV4-1
cdr3_aa: CASSVHRTLSYEQYF
cdr3_nt: TGCGCCAGCAGCGTCCACAGGACCTTATCCTACGAGCAGTACTTC

d_call: NA
j_call: TRBJ1-1
v_call: TRBV19
cdr3_aa: CASSTEVEAFF
cdr3_nt: TGTGCCAGTAGTACCGAGGTTGAAGCTTTCTTT

d_call: NA
j_call: TRBJ2-7
v_call: TRBV6-5
cdr3_aa: CASSYSPGGYEQYF
cdr3_nt: TGTGCCAGCAGTTACTCGCCAGGGGGGTACGAGCAGTACTTC

d_call: NA
j_call: TRBJ2-2
v_call: TRBV5-4
cdr3_aa: CASSAIAGELFF
cdr3_nt: TGTGCCAGCAGCGCCATAGCCGGGGAGCTGTTTTTT